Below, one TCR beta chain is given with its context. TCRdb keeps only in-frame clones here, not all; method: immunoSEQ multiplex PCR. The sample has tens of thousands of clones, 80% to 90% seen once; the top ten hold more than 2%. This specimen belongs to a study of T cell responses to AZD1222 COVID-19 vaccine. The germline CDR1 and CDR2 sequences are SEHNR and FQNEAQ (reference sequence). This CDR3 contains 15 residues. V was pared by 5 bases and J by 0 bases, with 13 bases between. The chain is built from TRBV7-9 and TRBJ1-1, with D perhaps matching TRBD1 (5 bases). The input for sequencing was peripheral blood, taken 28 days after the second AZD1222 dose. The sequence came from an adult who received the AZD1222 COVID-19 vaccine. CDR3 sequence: CASSPSGGVNTEAFF. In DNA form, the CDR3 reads TGTGCCAGCAGCCCTAGTGGGGGGGTGAACACTGAAGCTTTCTTT.